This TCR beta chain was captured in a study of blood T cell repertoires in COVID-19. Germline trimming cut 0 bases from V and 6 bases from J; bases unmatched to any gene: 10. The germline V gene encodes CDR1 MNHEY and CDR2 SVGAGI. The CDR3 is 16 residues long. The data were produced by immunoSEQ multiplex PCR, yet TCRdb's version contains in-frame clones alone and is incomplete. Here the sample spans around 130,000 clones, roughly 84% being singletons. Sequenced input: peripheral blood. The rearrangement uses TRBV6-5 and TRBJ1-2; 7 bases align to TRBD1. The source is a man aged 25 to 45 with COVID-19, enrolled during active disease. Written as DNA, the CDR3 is TGTGCCAGCAGTTACTCGATGACAGGGAATCACCATGGCTACACCTTC. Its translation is CASSYSMTGNHHGYTF.